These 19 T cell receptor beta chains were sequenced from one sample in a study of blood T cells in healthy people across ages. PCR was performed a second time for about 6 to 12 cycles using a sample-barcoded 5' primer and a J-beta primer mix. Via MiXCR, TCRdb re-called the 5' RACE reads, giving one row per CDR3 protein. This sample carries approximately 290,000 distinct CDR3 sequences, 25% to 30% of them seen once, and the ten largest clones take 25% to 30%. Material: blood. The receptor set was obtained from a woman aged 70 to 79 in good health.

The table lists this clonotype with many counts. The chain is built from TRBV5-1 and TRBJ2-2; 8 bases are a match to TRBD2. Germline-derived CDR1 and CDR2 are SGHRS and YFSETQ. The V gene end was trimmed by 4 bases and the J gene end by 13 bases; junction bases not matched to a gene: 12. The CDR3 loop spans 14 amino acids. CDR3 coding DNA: TGCGCCAGCAGCGCCTCGGAGCGGGAGAGTTGGCTGTTTTTT. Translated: CASSASERESWLFF. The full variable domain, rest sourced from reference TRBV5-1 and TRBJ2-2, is KAGVTQTPRYLIKTRGQQVTLSCSPISGHRSVSWYQQTPGQGLQFLFEYFSETQRNKGNFPGRFSGRQFSNSRSEMNVSTLELGDSALYLCASSASERESWLFFGEGSRLTVL.

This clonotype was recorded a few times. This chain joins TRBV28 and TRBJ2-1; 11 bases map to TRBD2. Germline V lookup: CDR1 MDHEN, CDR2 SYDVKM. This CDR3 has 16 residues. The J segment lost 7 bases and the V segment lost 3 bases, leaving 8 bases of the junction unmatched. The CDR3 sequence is CASSLGSGRAKNEQFF. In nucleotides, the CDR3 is TGTGCCAGCAGTTTGGGTAGCGGGAGGGCCAAGAATGAGCAGTTCTTC.

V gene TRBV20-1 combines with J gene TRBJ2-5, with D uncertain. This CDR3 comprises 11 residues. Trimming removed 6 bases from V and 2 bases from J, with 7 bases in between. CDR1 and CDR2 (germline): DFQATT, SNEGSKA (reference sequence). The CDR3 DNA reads TGCAGTGCCCCGACACAAGAGACCCAGTACTTC. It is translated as CSAPTQETQYF.

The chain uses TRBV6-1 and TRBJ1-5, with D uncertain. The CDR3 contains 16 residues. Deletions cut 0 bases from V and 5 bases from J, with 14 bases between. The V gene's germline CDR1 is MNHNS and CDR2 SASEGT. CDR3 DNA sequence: TGTGCCAGCAGTGAAGCTCTCTTGACTCGGGATCAGCCCCAGCATTTT. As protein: CASSEALLTRDQPQHF.

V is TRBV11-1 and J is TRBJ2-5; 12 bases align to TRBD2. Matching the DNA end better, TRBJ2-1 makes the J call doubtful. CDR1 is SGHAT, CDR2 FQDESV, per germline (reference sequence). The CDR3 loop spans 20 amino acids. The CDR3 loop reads CASSRPGAYALLAGGNEQFF. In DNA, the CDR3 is TGTGCCAGCAGCCGCCCGGGGGCCTATGCCCTTCTAGCGGGAGGGAATGAGCAGTTCTTC.

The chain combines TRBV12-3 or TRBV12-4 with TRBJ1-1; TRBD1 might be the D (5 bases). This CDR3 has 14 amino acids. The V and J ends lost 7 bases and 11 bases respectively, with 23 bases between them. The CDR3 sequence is CASTHTTVLAGAFF. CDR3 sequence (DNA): TGTGCCAGCACCCACACGACAGTCCTTGCTGGTGCTTTCTTT.

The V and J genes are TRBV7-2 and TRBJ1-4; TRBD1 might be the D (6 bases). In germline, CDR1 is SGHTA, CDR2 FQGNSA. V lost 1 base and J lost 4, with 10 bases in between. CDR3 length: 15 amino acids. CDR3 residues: CASSLVGGGNEKLFF. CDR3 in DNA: TGTGCCAGCAGCTTAGTAGGGGGTGGTAATGAAAAACTGTTTTTT.

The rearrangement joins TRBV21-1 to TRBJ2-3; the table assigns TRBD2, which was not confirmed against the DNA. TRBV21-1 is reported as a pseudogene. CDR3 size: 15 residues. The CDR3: CASRTVAGSTDTQYF. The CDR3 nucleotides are TGTGCCAGCCGAACTGTAGCGGGGTCCACAGATACGCAGTATTTT.

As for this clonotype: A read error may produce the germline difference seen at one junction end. Written as DNA, the CDR3 is TGCACCAGCAGCCAAGCTCTCTTAGCGGGTGGGAATTCCTACGAGCAGTACTTC. This translates into CTSSQALLAGGNSYEQYF. The chain has TRBV4-1 and TRBJ2-7; 7 bases agree with TRBD2. The CDR3 is made up of 18 amino acids. Looked up from germline, CDR1 is MGHRA and CDR2 is YSYEKL.

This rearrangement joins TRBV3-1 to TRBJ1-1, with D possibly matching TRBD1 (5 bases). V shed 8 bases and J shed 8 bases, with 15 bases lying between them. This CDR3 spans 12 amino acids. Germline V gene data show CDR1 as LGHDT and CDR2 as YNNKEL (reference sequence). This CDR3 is CASGTGRAEAFF. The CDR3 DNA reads TGTGCCAGCGGGACTGGGCGAGCCGAAGCTTTCTTT.

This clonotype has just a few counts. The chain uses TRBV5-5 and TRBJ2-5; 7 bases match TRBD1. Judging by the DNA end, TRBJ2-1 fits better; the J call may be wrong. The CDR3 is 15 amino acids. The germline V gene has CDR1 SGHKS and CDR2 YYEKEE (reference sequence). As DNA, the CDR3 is TGTGCCAGCAGCTCGGACAGGCCGACTAACAATGAGCAGTTCTTC. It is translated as CASSSDRPTNNEQFF.

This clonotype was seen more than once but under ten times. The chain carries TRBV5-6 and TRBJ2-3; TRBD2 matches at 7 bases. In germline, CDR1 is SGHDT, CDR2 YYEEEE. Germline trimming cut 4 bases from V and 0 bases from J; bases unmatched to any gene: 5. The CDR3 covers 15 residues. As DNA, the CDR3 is TGTGCCAGCAGCAGACTAGCTCTTAGCACAGATACGCAGTATTTT. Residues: CASSRLALSTDTQYF.

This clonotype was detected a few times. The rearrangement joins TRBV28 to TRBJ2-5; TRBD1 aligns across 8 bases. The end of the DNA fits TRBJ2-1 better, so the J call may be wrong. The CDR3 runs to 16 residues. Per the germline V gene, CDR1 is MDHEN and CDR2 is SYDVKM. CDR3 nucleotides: TGTGCCAGCAGTGTCGCCGGGACAGGAGGCCTCAATGAGCAGTTCTTC. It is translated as CASSVAGTGGLNEQFF.

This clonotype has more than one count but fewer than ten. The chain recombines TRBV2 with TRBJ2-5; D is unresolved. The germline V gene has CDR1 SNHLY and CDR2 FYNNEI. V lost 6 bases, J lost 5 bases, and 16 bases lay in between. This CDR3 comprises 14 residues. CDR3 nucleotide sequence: TGTGCCAGCAGAGACACTACATCAAGGGAGACCCAGTACTTC. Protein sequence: CASRDTTSRETQYF.

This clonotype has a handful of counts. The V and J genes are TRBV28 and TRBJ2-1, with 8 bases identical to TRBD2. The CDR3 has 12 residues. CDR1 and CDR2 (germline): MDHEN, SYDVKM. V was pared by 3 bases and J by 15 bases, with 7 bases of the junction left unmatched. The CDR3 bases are TGTGCCAGCAGTTTGTTGGTTAGCGGGATGTTCTTC. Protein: CASSLLVSGMFF.

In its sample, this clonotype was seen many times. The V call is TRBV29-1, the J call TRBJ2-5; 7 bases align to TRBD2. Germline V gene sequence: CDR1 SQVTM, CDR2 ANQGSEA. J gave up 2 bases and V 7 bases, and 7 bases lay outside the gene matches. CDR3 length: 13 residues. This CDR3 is CSALRGEQETQYF. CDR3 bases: TGCAGCGCCCTCCGGGGGGAGCAAGAGACCCAGTACTTC.

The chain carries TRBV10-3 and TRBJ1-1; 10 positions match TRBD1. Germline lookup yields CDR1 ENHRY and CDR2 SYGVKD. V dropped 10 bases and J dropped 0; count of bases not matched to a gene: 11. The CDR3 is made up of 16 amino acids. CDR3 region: CATRSGDRGMNTEAFF. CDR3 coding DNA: TGTGCCACGAGATCCGGGGACAGGGGTATGAACACTGAAGCTTTCTTT.

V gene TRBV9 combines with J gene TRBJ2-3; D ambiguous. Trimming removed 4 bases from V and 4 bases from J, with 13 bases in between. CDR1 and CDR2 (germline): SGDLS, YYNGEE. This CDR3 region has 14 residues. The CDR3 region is CASSLRSQADTQYF. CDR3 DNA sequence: TGTGCCAGCAGCCTGCGCAGCCAGGCAGATACGCAGTATTTT.

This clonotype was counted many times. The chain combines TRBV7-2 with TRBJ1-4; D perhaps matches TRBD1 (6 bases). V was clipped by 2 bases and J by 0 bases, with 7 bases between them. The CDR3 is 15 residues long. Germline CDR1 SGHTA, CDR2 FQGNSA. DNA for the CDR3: TGTGCCAGCAGCTTAACAGGGACAACTAATGAAAAACTGTTTTTT. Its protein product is CASSLTGTTNEKLFF.